The 21 T cell receptor beta chains below all came from one sample that was sequenced in a study of blood T cell repertoires in COVID-19. The method was immunoSEQ multiplex PCR; TCRdb's version includes in-frame clones alone and lacks a portion of them. The sample lists tens of thousands of clones; about 86% were seen once. Sequencing input: peripheral blood. The source of these receptors is a human donor in a cohort sampled during active COVID-19.

This clone was picked up one time. The genes are TRBV27 and TRBJ2-7; D is undetermined. The V end was cut by 2 bases, the J end by 5 bases, with 4 bases between. CDR3 length equals 11 residues. CDR1 and CDR2 from the germline V gene are MNHEY and SMNVEV (reference sequence). This chain's CDR3 is CASSLQNEQYF. CDR3 coding DNA: TGTGCCAGCAGTTTACAAAACGAGCAGTACTTC.

The rearrangement uses TRBV6-1 and TRBJ2-2; D is undetermined. The V gene lost 0 bases and the J gene lost 9 bases, with 14 bases spanning the gap. This CDR3 has 15 amino acids. CDR1 is MNHNS, CDR2 SASEGT, per germline. In nucleotides, the CDR3 is TGTGCCAGCAGTGAAGCGGTAGGCGGCTCGAGGGAGCTGTTTTTT. This encodes CASSEAVGGSRELFF.

The chain employs TRBV19 and TRBJ1-3; D gene unclear. From germline, CDR1 is LNHDA and CDR2 SQIVND (reference sequence). V lost 3 bases, J lost 2 bases, and 8 bases lay in between. This CDR3 is 14 amino acids long. The CDR3 is CASSMQAAGNTIYF. CDR3 DNA: TGTGCCAGTAGTATGCAGGCTGCTGGAAACACCATATATTTT.

This clone was seen a few times. This chain links TRBV11-2 with TRBJ1-2; D gene unclear. Deletions cut 7 bases from V and 4 bases from J, with 19 bases between. The CDR3 spans 15 residues. Germline lookup yields CDR1 SGHAT and CDR2 FQNNGV. The CDR3 coding sequence is TGTGCCAGCAAAGCCGCCGGACCCGAGGGCTATGGCTACACCTTC. It yields the protein CASKAAGPEGYGYTF.

This chain joins TRBV5-4 and TRBJ2-3; 9 nucleotides align to TRBD1. V dropped 4 bases and J dropped 5; count of bases not matched to a gene: 8. This CDR3 has 15 residues. CDR1 is SGHNT, CDR2 YYREEE, per germline (reference sequence). CDR3 nucleotide sequence: TGTGCCAGCAGCGCAACGGACAGGGGTTTAGATACGCAGTATTTT. It encodes CASSATDRGLDTQYF.

The chain is built from TRBV6-6 and TRBJ1-3; a weak D match, TRBD1 (5 bases). Germline CDR1 MNHNY, CDR2 SVGAGI (reference sequence). The V end was cut by 6 bases, the J end by 2 bases, with 5 bases between. CDR3 length equals 12 residues. CDR3 in DNA: TGTGCCAGCAGGGGGCCTGGAAACACCATATATTTT. Amino acids: CASRGPGNTIYF.

The chain joins TRBV12-3 or TRBV12-4 to TRBJ2-3; TRBD2 might be the D (6 bases). Trimming pared 3 bases from V and 5 bases from J, leaving 6 bases between. The CDR3 has 12 amino acids. DNA of the CDR3: TGTGCCAGCAGTTTGGAGGGAGATACGCAGTATTTT. It is translated as CASSLEGDTQYF.

The chain links TRBV2 to TRBJ2-3; D uncertain. Germline CDR1 and CDR2: SNHLY and FYNNEI. The CDR3 runs 15 residues. V lost 6 bases and J lost 4, with 17 bases in between. The DNA of the CDR3 is TGTGCCAGCAGCACCCCCTCCGATCGCGCAGATACGCAGTATTTT. Translated, it gives CASSTPSDRADTQYF.

The rearrangement joins TRBV24-1 to TRBJ2-3, with 9 positions matching TRBD2. The CDR3 sequence is 16 residues long. Germline-derived CDR1 and CDR2 are KGHDR and SFDVKD. The V segment lost 3 bases and the J segment 1 base; nucleotides outside the gene matches: 4. CDR3 coding DNA: TGTGCCACCAGTGATGGGAGACTAGCGGGCACAGATACGCAGTATTTT. This translates into CATSDGRLAGTDTQYF.

The chain carries TRBV2 and TRBJ1-2, with D uncertain. The CDR3 loop spans 12 amino acids. Germline values: CDR1 SNHLY, CDR2 FYNNEI. V lost 1 base and J lost 4, with 4 bases in between. In DNA form, the CDR3 reads TGTGCCAGCAGTGAAGACAGCTATGGCTACACCTTC. Its protein is CASSEDSYGYTF.

The rearrangement links TRBV2 to TRBJ1-2, with 9 bases aligning to TRBD1. The CDR3 is made up of 14 amino acids. The junction had 3 bases not matched to a gene; V was cut back by 1 base and J by 6 bases. In germline, CDR1 is SNHLY, CDR2 FYNNEI. CDR3 DNA sequence: TGTGCCAGCAGTGAAGGACAGGGGGGGGATGGCTACACCTTC. Translation: CASSEGQGGDGYTF. The variable domain in full, completed from reference TRBV2 and TRBJ1-2, reads EPEVTQTPSHQVTQMGQEVILRCVPISNHLYFYWYRQILGQKVEFLVSFYNNEISEKSEIFDDQFSVERPDGSNFTLKIRSTKLEDSAMYFCASSEGQGGDGYTFGSGTRLTVV.

This clone has only one observation. The rearrangement uses TRBV5-1 and TRBJ2-2; the match to TRBD2 covers 10 bases. The germline CDR1 and CDR2 sequences are SGHRS and YFSETQ. The CDR3 covers 16 residues. The J segment lost 3 bases and the V segment lost 4 bases, leaving 6 bases of the junction unmatched. The CDR3 protein is CASSLPLAGDTGELFF. The DNA of the CDR3 is TGCGCCAGCAGCCTACCCCTAGCGGGGGACACCGGGGAGCTGTTTTTT.

The chain joins TRBV5-1 to TRBJ2-7, with TRBD1 matching over 11 bases. The CDR3 contains 15 residues. Germline CDR1 and CDR2: SGHRS and YFSETQ. V shed 4 bases and J 3 bases; nucleotides not matched to a gene: 6. The DNA for the CDR3 is TGCGCCAGCAGCGAGTCTGGGACAGGGGGCTACGAGCAGTACTTC. As protein: CASSESGTGGYEQYF.

This clone was seen a single time. J is TRBJ1-2 and V is TRBV5-1, with D possibly being TRBD1 (5 bases). Germline V gene data show CDR1 as SGHRS and CDR2 as YFSETQ. The CDR3 sequence is 14 residues long. Deletions cut 0 bases from V and 8 bases from J, with 14 bases between. This CDR3 is CASSLAGTGGGYTF. The CDR3 DNA follows: TGCGCCAGCAGCTTGGCGGGGACCGGGGGAGGCTACACCTTC.

The chain has TRBV2 and TRBJ2-1, with 10 bases aligning to TRBD1. Germline V gives CDR1 SNHLY, CDR2 FYNNEI. Losses at the gene ends were 8 bases for V and 7 bases for J; bases not matched to a gene: 8. The CDR3 runs 14 residues. The CDR3 loop reads CASFRGQGGNEQFF. The CDR3 DNA reads as TGTGCCAGCTTTCGTGGACAGGGGGGAAATGAGCAGTTCTTC.

The V gene is TRBV6-1, the J gene TRBJ2-1, with 7 positions matching TRBD2. This CDR3 spans 14 amino acids. Germline-derived CDR1 and CDR2 are MNHNS and SASEGT. V was clipped by 2 bases and J by 2 bases; unmatched bases: 0. CDR3 residues: CASSESGAYNEQFF. In DNA form, the CDR3 reads TGTGCCAGCAGTGAAAGCGGGGCCTACAATGAGCAGTTCTTC.

The V call is TRBV9, the J call TRBJ2-1, with D perhaps TRBD2 (5 bases). Germline V gene data show CDR1 as SGDLS and CDR2 as YYNGEE. The V end was cut by 2 bases, the J end by 8 bases, with 17 bases between. The CDR3 contains 15 residues. As DNA, the CDR3 is TGTGCCAGCAGCGTGGAGGACTTAGAAATTCATGAGCAGTTCTTC. It is translated as CASSVEDLEIHEQFF.

The chain joins TRBV20-1 to TRBJ2-3; 8 bases align to TRBD2. The CDR3 totals 11 residues. CDR1 DFQATT and CDR2 SNEGSKA come from the germline V gene (reference sequence). V shed 8 bases, J shed 5 bases, and the junction held 3 bases outside the gene matches. CDR3 in amino acids: CSHSGEDTQYF. CDR3 coding DNA: TGCAGTCATAGCGGGGAAGATACGCAGTATTTT.

The gene calls are TRBV20-1 and TRBJ1-4, with TRBD1 identical over 7 bases. The V and J ends lost 3 bases and 0 bases, in that order; junction bases with no gene match: 4. The CDR3 runs 15 residues. Germline V CDR1 and CDR2: DFQATT, SNEGSKA (reference sequence). Here the CDR3 reads CSASKGAATNEKLFF. Written as DNA, the CDR3 is TGCAGTGCTAGTAAGGGGGCCGCAACTAATGAAAAACTGTTTTTT.

This clone was seen ten or more times. The chain is built from TRBV7-8 and TRBJ2-7; D perhaps matches TRBD1 (5 bases). V was cut by 1 base and J by 4 bases, with 14 bases left in between. The CDR3 spans 15 residues. The germline V gene encodes CDR1 SGHVS and CDR2 FQNEAQ. The CDR3 region is CASSLVRRGNYEQYF. In DNA, the CDR3 is TGTGCCAGCAGCTTAGTTAGAAGGGGCAATTACGAGCAGTACTTC.

The V gene is TRBV27, the J gene TRBJ1-6; 7 bases line up with TRBD1. CDR1 is MNHEY and CDR2 is SMNVEV in the germline V gene (reference sequence). This CDR3 region has 12 residues. Trimming took 7 bases from V and 10 from J; bases not matched to a gene: 4. CDR3 sequence (DNA): TGTGCCAGCACCGACAGGGAATCACCCCTCCACTTT. This gives the protein CASTDRESPLHF.